This T cell receptor beta chain appears in the sequencing data of a study of response to subunit inactivated influenza vaccine. V shed 4 bases and J 6 bases; nucleotides not matched to a gene: 5. In germline, CDR1 is LGHDT, CDR2 YNNKEL (reference sequence). The CDR3 contains 14 residues. Via MiXCR, TCRdb re-called the RT-PCR reads, giving one row per CDR3 protein. The sample has approximately 700,000 distinct CDR3 sequences; around 14% are singletons. The J gene is TRBJ1-1, the V gene TRBV3-1; 10 positions agree with TRBD1. The receptor's source is a man in his forties or fifties who received an inactivated influenza vaccine. The material was PBMCs from blood, obtained 12 days after vaccination. The CDR3 nucleotides read TGTGCCAGCAGCCCCGACAGGGGGCTGGCTGAAGCTTTCTTT. Translated, it gives CASSPDRGLAEAFF.